This is a list of T cell receptor beta chains from one sample in a study of CD8 T cells in ankylosing spondylitis. In TCRdb, the 5' RACE reads were re-called with MiXCR into one record per CDR3 protein. The table lists under 15,000 distinct CDR3 sequences, approximately 2.5% of them singletons, with under 9% in the top ten. Specimen: blood, either unsorted or a sorted T cell fraction (not recorded which). The receptors here all came from a male donor with ankylosing spondylitis or in good health (not recorded which). The CDR3 runs from the conserved cysteine through the conserved F or W. The D gene is left open where the match is weak. For some rows the clone size is stated as once, few or many, or as a class when expanded; others skip it.

cdr3_length,v_call,j_call,d_call,clone_size,cdr3_nt,cdr3_aa
15,TRBV9,TRBJ2-3,TRBD2,many,TGTGCCAGCAGCCCTACTAGCGGGGGCACAGATACGCAGTATTTT,CASSPTSGGTDTQYF
15,TRBV9,TRBJ1-6,-,many,TGTGCCAGCAGCGTAGGCAGGGGCAGTAATTCACCCCTCCACTTT,CASSVGRGSNSPLHF
17,TRBV9,TRBJ2-3,TRBD2,many,TGTGCCAGCAGCCCGGCGGCTAGCGGGTTCCGGGCAGATACGCAGTATTTT,CASSPAASGFRADTQYF
15,TRBV9,TRBJ2-3,-,many,TGTGCCAGCAGCGTAGGTCCCGGGGCCACAGATACGCAGTATTTT,CASSVGPGATDTQYF
15,TRBV9,TRBJ2-7,-,many,TGTGCCAGCAGCGTAGAAACCAGCGGACTCTACGAGCAGTACTTC,CASSVETSGLYEQYF
16,TRBV9,TRBJ1-3,-,many,TGTGCCAGCAGCGTAGGGCCGGGGAGCTCTGGAAACACCATATATTTT,CASSVGPGSSGNTIYF
14,TRBV9,TRBJ2-1,TRBD1,many,TGTGCCAGCAGCGCCGGGACAGGGGGGAATGAGCAGTTCTTC,CASSAGTGGNEQFF
14,TRBV9,TRBJ2-2,-,-,TGTGCCAGCAGCGTAGCAGGAGGCACCGGGGAGCTGTTTTTT,CASSVAGGTGELFF
15,TRBV9,TRBJ2-3,TRBD1,many,TGTGCCAGCAGCTCGGACAGGGCCGGCACAGATACGCAGTATTTT,CASSSDRAGTDTQYF
16,TRBV9,TRBJ1-2,-,many,TGTGCCAGCAGCGTAGCGCCACAAGAAGAGAACTATGGCTACACCTTC,CASSVAPQEENYGYTF
15,TRBV9,TRBJ2-3,-,many,TGTGCCAGCAGCGTAGACGGGCGAAAGCTAGATACGCAGTATTTT,CASSVDGRKLDTQYF
16,TRBV9,TRBJ2-2,-,many,TGTGCCAGCAGCGTAGAGTTAGTGGCGCACGGCGGGGAGCTGTTTTTT,CASSVELVAHGGELFF
17,TRBV9,TRBJ2-7,TRBD2,many,TGTGCCAGCAGTGCCGGGACTAGCGGGAGGGCCTTGTCTGAGCAGTACTTC,CASSAGTSGRALSEQYF
15,TRBV9,TRBJ1-2,-,many,TGTGCCAGCAGCAGGAACACGTTAGCTAACTATGGCTACACCTTC,CASSRNTLANYGYTF
15,TRBV9,TRBJ2-3,-,many,TGTGCCAGCAGCGTATTGGCGAGTGGGGCAGATACGCAGTATTTT,CASSVLASGADTQYF
17,TRBV9,TRBJ2-1,TRBD2,many,TGTGCCAGCAGCGTCAGACCACTAGCGGGAGTCTACAATGAGCAGTTCTTC,CASSVRPLAGVYNEQFF
18,TRBV9,TRBJ1-3,-,many,TGTGCCAGCAGCGCGCCCCGCGGTGGGCAGGGAAGTGGAAACACCATATATTTT,CASSAPRGGQGSGNTIYF
16,TRBV9,TRBJ2-3,-,many,TGTGCCAGCAGCGTAGGCTCCGGGGGCGATCAAAATACGCAGTATTTT,CASSVGSGGDQNTQYF
17,TRBV9,TRBJ1-3,TRBD1,many,TGTGCCAGCAGCGTAGCGGGACAGGGACGCTCTGGAAACACCATATATTTT,CASSVAGQGRSGNTIYF
14,TRBV9,TRBJ2-1,TRBD1,many,TGTGCCAGCAGCGCAGACAGGGGGCGGGGAGAGCAGTTCTTC,CASSADRGRGEQFF
14,TRBV9,TRBJ2-7,-,many,TGTGCCAGCAGCGTAGGACGCGGGCGGTACGAGCAGTACTTC,CASSVGRGRYEQYF
16,TRBV9,TRBJ2-3,TRBD1,-,TGTGCCAGCAGCGTAGAGGGACAGGGGGCCTTAGATACGCAGTATTTT,CASSVEGQGALDTQYF
17,TRBV9,TRBJ2-5,TRBD2,many,TGTGCCAGCAGCGTAGCCCCGCTAGCGGGGGACAAAGAGACCCAGTACTTC,CASSVAPLAGDKETQYF
15,TRBV9,TRBJ2-1,-,-,TGTGCCAGCAGCACGACGGGGACCGGCTACAATGAGCAGTTCTTC,CASSTTGTGYNEQFF
16,TRBV9,TRBJ2-5,TRBD1,many,TGTGCCAGCAGCGCCTCTCCGGGACAGGGAGGAGAGACCCAGTACTTC,CASSASPGQGGETQYF
13,TRBV9,TRBJ2-5,-,many,TGTGCCAGCAGCGTAGCTATGGAAGAGACCCAGTACTTC,CASSVAMEETQYF
14,TRBV9,TRBJ2-1,-,medium-sized,TGTGCCAGCAGCGTCGCAGGCTATGGCAATGAGCAGTTCTTC,CASSVAGYGNEQFF
15,TRBV9,TRBJ1-2,TRBD1,medium-sized,TGTGCCAGCAGCGTACAGACAGGGTGGAACTATGGCTACACCTTC,CASSVQTGWNYGYTF
14,TRBV9,TRBJ1-2,TRBD1,few,TGTGCCAGCAGCCCTCGTCGACAGGGGGATGGCTACACCTTC,CASSPRRQGDGYTF
14,TRBV9,TRBJ1-2,TRBD1,many,TGTGCCAGCAGCCCTGGACAGGGCCTCTATGGCTACACCTTC,CASSPGQGLYGYTF
12,TRBV9,TRBJ2-1,-,many,TGTGCCAGCAGCCCTAGCTTCGATGAGCAGTTCTTC,CASSPSFDEQFF
15,TRBV9,TRBJ1-1,-,many,TGTGCCAGCTCCTTAGGGCTGGGGGGGAACACTGAAGCTTTCTTT,CASSLGLGGNTEAFF
18,TRBV9,TRBJ1-3,-,many,TGTGCCAGCAGCGTAGAGCCTCAGGGGCCCTCCTCTGGAAACACCATATATTTT,CASSVEPQGPSSGNTIYF
15,TRBV9,TRBJ2-5,-,few,TGTGCCAGCAGCGTAAGAGGGACGGCGGGGGAGACCCAGTACTTC,CASSVRGTAGETQYF
16,TRBV9,TRBJ2-1,-,many,TGTGCCAGCAGCGGCCGGCGAGCGGGACAATCCAATGAGCAGTTCTTC,CASSGRRAGQSNEQFF
16,TRBV9,TRBJ2-7,TRBD1,many,TGTGCCAGCAGCGTATCCCCAGGAGGACAGGGCTACGAGCAGTACTTC,CASSVSPGGQGYEQYF
16,TRBV9,TRBJ2-2,TRBD2,medium-sized,TGTGCCAGCAGCGGAGCGGGGGGGCTTTACACCGGGGAGCTGTTTTTT,CASSGAGGLYTGELFF
14,TRBV9,TRBJ2-7,-,many,TGTGCCAGCAGCGTAGACCAGGGTCGCAACGAGCAGTACTTC,CASSVDQGRNEQYF
17,TRBV9,TRBJ2-1,TRBD2,many,TGTGCCAGCAGCGTAGTCCCCACTAGCGGGGGAGGCATCGAGCAGTTCTTC,CASSVVPTSGGGIEQFF
17,TRBV9,TRBJ2-2,TRBD2,many,TGTGCCAGCAGCGCCGCAGCGGGGGGCCCGAACACCGGGGAGCTGTTTTTT,CASSAAAGGPNTGELFF
12,TRBV9,TRBJ1-1,-,many,TGTGCCAGCAGCGTAGGGGTAACTGAAGCTTTCTTT,CASSVGVTEAFF
17,TRBV9,TRBJ2-3,TRBD2,many,TGTGCCAGCAGCGTAGCTACCCTAGCGGGAGGAGGAGATACGCAGTATTTT,CASSVATLAGGGDTQYF
15,TRBV9,TRBJ1-1,-,many,TGTGCCAGCAGCGTGGGACGGGGCCCGAACACTGAAGCTTTCTTT,CASSVGRGPNTEAFF
15,TRBV9,TRBJ2-2,-,medium-sized,TGTGCCAGCACCCCCGGGACATCGAACACCGGGGAGCTGTTTTTT,CASTPGTSNTGELFF
16,TRBV9,TRBJ2-3,-,many,TGTGCCAGCAGCGTAGAAAGTGGGATCCGCCGAGATACGCAGTATTTT,CASSVESGIRRDTQYF
15,TRBV9,TRBJ1-3,-,many,TGTGCCAGCAGCGTAGACGGCCGTCCTGGAAACACCATATATTTT,CASSVDGRPGNTIYF
13,TRBV9,TRBJ2-3,-,many,TGTGCCAGCAGCTTAAGGAGCTTCATACCCCAGTATTTT,CASSLRSFIPQYF
15,TRBV9,TRBJ1-3,-,many,TGTGCCAGCAGCACCCGACAGTCAGGGGGAAACACCATATATTTT,CASSTRQSGGNTIYF
16,TRBV9,TRBJ2-7,-,many,TGTGCCAGCAGCGTAGCGTCCGGGAGACAGCTCCACGAGCAGTACTTC,CASSVASGRQLHEQYF
16,TRBV21-1,TRBJ2-7,-,many,TGTGCCAGCAGTCCCTGGCGGCCGGCGAGCTCCTACGAGCAGTACTTC,CASSPWRPASSYEQYF
13,TRBV9,TRBJ2-2,-,many,TGTGCCAGCAGCTATGGGAACACCGGGGAGCTGTTTTTT,CASSYGNTGELFF
15,TRBV9,TRBJ2-7,TRBD1,many,TGTGCCAGCAGCGTCACAGGGGGATCCACCTACGAGCAGTACTTC,CASSVTGGSTYEQYF
15,TRBV9,TRBJ1-1,TRBD1,many,TGTGCCAGCAGCTTCGCCGGGACAGGGAACACTGAAGCTTTCTTT,CASSFAGTGNTEAFF
15,TRBV9,TRBJ2-1,-,many,TGTGCCAGCAGCGTAGGTCCTCCCCCGTACAATGAGCAGTTCTTC,CASSVGPPPYNEQFF
13,TRBV9,TRBJ2-7,-,many,TGTGCCAGCAGCCAGAACACAGGAAACGAGCAGTACTTC,CASSQNTGNEQYF
16,TRBV12-3/TRBV12-4,TRBJ1-5,-,many,TGTGCCAGCAGGCTTAGGTTCGGTAATAGCAATCAGCCCCAGCATTTT,CASRLRFGNSNQPQHF
16,TRBV9,TRBJ2-3,-,many,TGTGCCAGCAGCGTAGCAGGGAGTCCTAGCACAGATACGCAGTATTTT,CASSVAGSPSTDTQYF
14,TRBV9,TRBJ1-2,TRBD1,many,TGTGCCAGCAGCCCAGGGACAGGGCTCAGGGGCTACACCTTC,CASSPGTGLRGYTF
14,TRBV9,TRBJ1-1,-,many,TGTGCCAGCAGCGTAGCGGGGGCGGACACTGAAGCTTTCTTT,CASSVAGADTEAFF